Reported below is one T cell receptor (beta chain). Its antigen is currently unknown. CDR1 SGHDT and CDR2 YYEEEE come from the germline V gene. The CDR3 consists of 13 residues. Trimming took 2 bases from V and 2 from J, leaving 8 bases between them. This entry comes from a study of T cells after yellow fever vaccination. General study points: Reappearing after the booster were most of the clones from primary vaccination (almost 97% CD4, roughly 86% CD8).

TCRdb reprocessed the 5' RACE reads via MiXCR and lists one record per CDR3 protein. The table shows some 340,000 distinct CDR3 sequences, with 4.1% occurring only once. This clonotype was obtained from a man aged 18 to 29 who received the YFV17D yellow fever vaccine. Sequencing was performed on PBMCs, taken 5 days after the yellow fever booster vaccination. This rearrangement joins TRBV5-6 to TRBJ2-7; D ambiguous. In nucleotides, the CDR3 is TGTGCCAGCAGCTTTCGGAGAACCTACGAGCAGTACTTC. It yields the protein CASSFRRTYEQYF.